Below, 9 T cell receptor beta chains from the same sample are listed, as sequenced in a study of beta chain features in type 1 diabetes. Sequenced material consisted of expressed TCRB transcripts (all of the isolated RNA was reverse transcribed). Libraries were prepared by immunoSEQ multiplex PCR; TCRdb keeps only in-frame clonotypes and omits some of them. This table has under 50,000 clones, approximately 72% appearing once. Findings and limits, study-wide: Among all four CD4+ subsets, Type 1 diabetes patients had TCRB CDR3s that were moderately but significantly shorter.

No antigen has been identified for these receptors. The specimen was Tregs from blood. All receptors come from a woman between 18 and 29 years old with type 1 diabetes.

The chain couples TRBV4-3 to TRBJ2-5, with TRBD2 matching 8 bases. V dropped 1 base and J dropped 5; count of bases not matched to a gene: 6. Germline V gene lookup returns CDR1 LGHNA and CDR2 YSLEER. The CDR3 sequence is 15 residues long. The CDR3 sequence is CASSQGVAGLETQYF. The CDR3 DNA sequence: TGCGCCAGCAGCCAAGGCGTAGCGGGGCTGGAGACCCAGTACTTC.

The V call is TRBV6-1, the J call TRBJ2-1; the D gene is possibly TRBD1 (5 bases). Germline CDR1 is MNHNS and CDR2 is SASEGT. The CDR3 has 14 residues. Trimming shortened V by 2 bases and J by 6 bases, and 11 bases separated the two germline ends. CDR3 residues: CASSEMTATNEQFF. The CDR3 nucleotides read TGTGCCAGCAGTGAAATGACAGCCACCAATGAGCAGTTCTTC.

This sequence joins TRBV19 and TRBJ2-5, with D possibly being TRBD1 (5 bases). The length of the CDR3 is 13 residues. Germline CDR1 and CDR2: LNHDA and SQIVND (reference sequence). Deletions cut 7 bases from V and 0 bases from J, with 9 bases between. DNA of the CDR3: TGTGCCAGTACGTCCAGGGACCAAGAGACCCAGTACTTC. It yields the protein CASTSRDQETQYF.

The CDR3 DNA reads as TGCAGTGCAGCCGGGAACCCTGAGCAGTACTTC. Its translation: CSAAGNPEQYF. V usage is TRBV20-1 and J usage is TRBJ2-7; a weak D match, TRBD2 (5 bases). Germline lookup yields CDR1 DFQATT and CDR2 SNEGSKA (reference sequence). Trimming removed 6 bases at V and 7 bases at J, with 13 bases between. The CDR3 consists of 11 residues.

The chain links TRBV29-1 to TRBJ2-7, with 7 nucleotides matching TRBD1. Trimming cost V 4 bases and J 3 bases; bases outside gene matches: 12. CDR1 and CDR2 from the germline V gene are SQVTM and ANQGSEA. The CDR3 has 15 residues. CDR3 DNA sequence: TGCAGCGTTGTCAATTCTCGGGACAGAATCTACGAGCAGTACTTC. This gives the protein CSVVNSRDRIYEQYF.

J is TRBJ2-1 and V is TRBV6-6, with 12 positions matching TRBD2. The CDR3 is 15 amino acids. Germline V lookup: CDR1 MNHNY, CDR2 SVGAGI (reference sequence). V shed 7 bases, J shed 5 bases, and the junction held 6 bases outside the gene matches. Here the CDR3 DNA reads TGTGCCAGCACCAGACTAGCGGGAGAGCACAATGAGCAGTTCTTC. As protein: CASTRLAGEHNEQFF.

This clone counts as medium-sized (0.01 to 0.1%). DNA for the CDR3: TGTGCCAGTAGTATGGGGCTAGCGGGAGGCCAGAGGGTCTTCTTC. Encoded protein: CASSMGLAGGQRVFF. The rearrangement links TRBV19 to TRBJ2-1; 11 nucleotides line up with TRBD2. The CDR3 has 15 amino acids. The V and J ends lost 3 bases and 16 bases, in that order; junction bases with no gene match: 14. Germline V gene sequence: CDR1 LNHDA, CDR2 SQIVND (reference sequence). The entire variable domain, with the rest obtained from reference TRBV19 and TRBJ2-1, is as follows: DGGITQSPKYLFRKEGQNVTLSCEQNLNHDAMYWYRQDPGQGLRLIYYSQIVNDFQKGDIAEGYSVSREKKESFPLTVTSAQKNPTAFYLCASSMGLAGGQRVFFGPGTRLTVL.

Written as DNA, the CDR3 is TGTGCCAGCAGCTTGTTACCGGGACAGGGGCCGCCAGGGGACCAGTACTTC. Its protein product is CASSLLPGQGPPGDQYF. J is TRBJ2-5 and V is TRBV7-2; 10 bases fit TRBD1. CDR1 and CDR2 (germline): SGHTA, FQGNSA. V lost 3 bases to trimming and J lost 10 bases; unmatched junction nucleotides: 17. The CDR3 is 17 amino acids. The full variable domain, its missing parts supplied by reference TRBV7-2 and TRBJ2-5, is GAGVSQSPSNKVTEKGKDVELRCDPISGHTALYWYRQSLGQGLEFLIYFQGNSAPDKSGLPSDRFSAERTGGSVSTLTIQRTQQEDSAVYLCASSLLPGQGPPGDQYFGPGTRLLVL.

The J gene is TRBJ2-7, the V gene TRBV27, with 10 bases identical to TRBD1. The CDR3 is 17 amino acids. Per the germline V gene, CDR1 is MNHEY and CDR2 is SMNVEV (reference sequence). The V and J ends lost 6 bases and 2 bases, in that order; junction bases with no gene match: 13. CDR3 region: CASRAGTGEHFAYEQYF. In DNA, the CDR3 is TGTGCCAGCAGGGCCGGGACAGGGGAACATTTTGCCTACGAGCAGTACTTC.